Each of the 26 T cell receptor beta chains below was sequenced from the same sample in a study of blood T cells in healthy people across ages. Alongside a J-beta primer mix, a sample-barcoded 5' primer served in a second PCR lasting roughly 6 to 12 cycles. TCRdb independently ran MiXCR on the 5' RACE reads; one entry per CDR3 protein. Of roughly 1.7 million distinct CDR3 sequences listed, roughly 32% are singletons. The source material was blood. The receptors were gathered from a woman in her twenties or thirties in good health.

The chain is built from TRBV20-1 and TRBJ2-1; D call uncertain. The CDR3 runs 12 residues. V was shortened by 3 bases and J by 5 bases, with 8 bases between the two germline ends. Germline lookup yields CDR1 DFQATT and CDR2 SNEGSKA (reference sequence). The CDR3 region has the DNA TGCAGTGCTAGGCGTCTGAACAATGAGCAGTTCTTC. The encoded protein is CSARRLNNEQFF.

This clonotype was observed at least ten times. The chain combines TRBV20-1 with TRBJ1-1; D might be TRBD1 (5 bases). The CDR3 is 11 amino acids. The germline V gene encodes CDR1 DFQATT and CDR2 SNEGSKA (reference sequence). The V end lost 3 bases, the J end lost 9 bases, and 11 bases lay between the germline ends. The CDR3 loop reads CSASPGGKAFF. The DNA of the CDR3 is TGCAGTGCTAGCCCCGGGGGTAAAGCTTTCTTT.

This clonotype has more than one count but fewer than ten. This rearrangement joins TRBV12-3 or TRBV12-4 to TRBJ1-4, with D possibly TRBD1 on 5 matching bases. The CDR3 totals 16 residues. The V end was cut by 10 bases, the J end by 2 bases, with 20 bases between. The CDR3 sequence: CATAWDSGTTNEKLFF. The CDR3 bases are TGTGCCACAGCATGGGATTCTGGGACCACTAATGAAAAACTGTTTTTT.

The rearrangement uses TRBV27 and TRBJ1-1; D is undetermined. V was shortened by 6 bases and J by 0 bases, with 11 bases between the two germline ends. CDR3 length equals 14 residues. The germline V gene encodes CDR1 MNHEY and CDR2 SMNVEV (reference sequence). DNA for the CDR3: TGTGCCAGCAGGCCAGGAGACATGAACACTGAAGCTTTCTTT. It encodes CASRPGDMNTEAFF.

As DNA, the CDR3 is TGTGCCATCAGCGTCTCGGCGGGGGAATACGAGCAGTACTTC. It translates to CAISVSAGEYEQYF. V and J are TRBV10-3 and TRBJ2-5; 7 bases align to TRBD2. The end of the DNA is better explained by TRBJ2-7, so the J call may be wrong. CDR3 length: 14 amino acids. CDR1 is ENHRY and CDR2 is SYGVKD in the germline V gene.

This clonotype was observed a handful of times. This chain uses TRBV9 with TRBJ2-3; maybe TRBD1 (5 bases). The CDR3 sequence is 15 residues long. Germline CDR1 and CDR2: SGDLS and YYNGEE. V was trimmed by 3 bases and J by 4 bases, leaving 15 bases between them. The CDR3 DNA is TGTGCCAGCAGCGCCACCGGACACTTCTCAGATACGCAGTATTTT. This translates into CASSATGHFSDTQYF.

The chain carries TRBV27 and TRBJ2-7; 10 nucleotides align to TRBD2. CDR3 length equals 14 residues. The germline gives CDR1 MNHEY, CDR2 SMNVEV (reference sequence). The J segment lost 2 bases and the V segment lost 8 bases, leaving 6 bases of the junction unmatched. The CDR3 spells CASGKAGGPYEQYF. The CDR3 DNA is TGTGCCAGCGGAAAAGCGGGAGGGCCCTACGAGCAGTACTTC.

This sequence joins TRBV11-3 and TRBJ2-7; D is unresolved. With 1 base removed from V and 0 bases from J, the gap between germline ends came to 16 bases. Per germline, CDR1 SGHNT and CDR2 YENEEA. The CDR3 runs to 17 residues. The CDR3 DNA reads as TGTGCCAGCAGCTTAGTGGGCGACATCCTAAGCTCCTACGAGCAGTACTTC. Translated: CASSLVGDILSSYEQYF.

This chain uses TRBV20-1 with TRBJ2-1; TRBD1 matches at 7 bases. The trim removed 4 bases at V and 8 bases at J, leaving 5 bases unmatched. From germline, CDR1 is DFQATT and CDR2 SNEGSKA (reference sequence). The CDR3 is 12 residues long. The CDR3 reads CSATRDSHEQFF. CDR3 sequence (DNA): TGCAGTGCTACTCGGGACAGCCATGAGCAGTTCTTC.

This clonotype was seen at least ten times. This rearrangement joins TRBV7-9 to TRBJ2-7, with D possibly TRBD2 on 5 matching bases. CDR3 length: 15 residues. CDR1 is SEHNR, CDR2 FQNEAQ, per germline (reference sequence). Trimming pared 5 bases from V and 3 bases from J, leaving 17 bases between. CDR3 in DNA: TGTGCCAGCAGCCAAGAGAGGGATAATAACTACGAGCAGTACTTC. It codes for CASSQERDNNYEQYF.

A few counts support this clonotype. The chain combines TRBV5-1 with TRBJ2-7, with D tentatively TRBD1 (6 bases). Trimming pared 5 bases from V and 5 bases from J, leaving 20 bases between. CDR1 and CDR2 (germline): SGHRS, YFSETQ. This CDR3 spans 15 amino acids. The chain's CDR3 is CASSWGQPGHHEQYF. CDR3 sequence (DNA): TGCGCCAGCAGTTGGGGCCAACCGGGACACCACGAGCAGTACTTC.

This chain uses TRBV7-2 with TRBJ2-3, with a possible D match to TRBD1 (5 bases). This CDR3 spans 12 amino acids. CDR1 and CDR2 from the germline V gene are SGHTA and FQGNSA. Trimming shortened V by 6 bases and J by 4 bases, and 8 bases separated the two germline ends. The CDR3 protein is CASRTDPDTQYF. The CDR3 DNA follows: TGTGCCAGCAGGACAGACCCAGATACGCAGTATTTT. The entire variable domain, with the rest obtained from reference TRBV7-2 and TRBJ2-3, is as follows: GAGVSQSPSNKVTEKGKDVELRCDPISGHTALYWYRQSLGQGLEFLIYFQGNSAPDKSGLPSDRFSAERTGGSVSTLTIQRTQQEDSAVYLCASRTDPDTQYFGPGTRLTVL.

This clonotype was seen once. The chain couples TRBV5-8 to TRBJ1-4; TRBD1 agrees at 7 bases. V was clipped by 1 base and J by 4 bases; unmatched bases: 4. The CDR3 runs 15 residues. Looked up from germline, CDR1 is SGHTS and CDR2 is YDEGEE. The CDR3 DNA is TGTGCCAGCAGCTTGAAGGGGGCAGATAATGAAAAACTGTTTTTT. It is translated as CASSLKGADNEKLFF.

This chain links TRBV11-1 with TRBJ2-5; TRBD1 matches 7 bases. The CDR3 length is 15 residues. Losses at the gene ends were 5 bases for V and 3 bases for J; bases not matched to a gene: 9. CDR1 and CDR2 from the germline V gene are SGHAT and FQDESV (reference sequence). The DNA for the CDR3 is TGTGCCAGCAGCCAGGGCCACACAGGGGAAGAGACCCAGTACTTC. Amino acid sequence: CASSQGHTGEETQYF.

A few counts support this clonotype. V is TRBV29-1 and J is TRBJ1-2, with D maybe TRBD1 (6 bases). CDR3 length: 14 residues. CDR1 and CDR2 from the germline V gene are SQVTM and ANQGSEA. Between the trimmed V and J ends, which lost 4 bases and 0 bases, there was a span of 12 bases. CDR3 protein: CSVADGGPNYGYTF. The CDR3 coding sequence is TGCAGCGTTGCGGATGGGGGCCCTAACTATGGCTACACCTTC.

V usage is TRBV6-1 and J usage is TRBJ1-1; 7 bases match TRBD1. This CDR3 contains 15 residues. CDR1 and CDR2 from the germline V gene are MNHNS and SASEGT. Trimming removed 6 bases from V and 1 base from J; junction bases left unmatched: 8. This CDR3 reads CASRGTVGGNTEAFF. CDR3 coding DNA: TGTGCCAGCAGAGGGACAGTGGGAGGGAACACTGAAGCTTTCTTT.

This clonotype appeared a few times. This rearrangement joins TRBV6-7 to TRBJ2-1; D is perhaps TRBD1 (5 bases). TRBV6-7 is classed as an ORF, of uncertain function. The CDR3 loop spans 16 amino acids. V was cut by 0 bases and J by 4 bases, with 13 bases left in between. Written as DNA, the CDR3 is TGTGCCAGCAGTTACTCGAGCAGGGATCGATACAATGAGCAGTTCTTC. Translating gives CASSYSSRDRYNEQFF.

CDR3 coding DNA: TGCGCCAGCAGCCAACGGGAGAGAAACACTGAAGCTTTCTTT. Encoded protein: CASSQRERNTEAFF. The chain employs TRBV4-1 and TRBJ1-1; unclear D gene. Trimming took 2 bases from V and 2 from J, leaving 9 bases between them. Germline-derived CDR1 and CDR2 are MGHRA and YSYEKL. The CDR3 has 14 amino acids.

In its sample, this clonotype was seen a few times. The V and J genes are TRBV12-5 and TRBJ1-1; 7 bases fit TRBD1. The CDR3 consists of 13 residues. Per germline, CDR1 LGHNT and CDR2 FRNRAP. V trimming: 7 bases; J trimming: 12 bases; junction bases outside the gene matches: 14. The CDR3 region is CASASTRQGATFF. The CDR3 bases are TGTGCTAGTGCTTCGACTCGACAGGGAGCAACTTTCTTT.

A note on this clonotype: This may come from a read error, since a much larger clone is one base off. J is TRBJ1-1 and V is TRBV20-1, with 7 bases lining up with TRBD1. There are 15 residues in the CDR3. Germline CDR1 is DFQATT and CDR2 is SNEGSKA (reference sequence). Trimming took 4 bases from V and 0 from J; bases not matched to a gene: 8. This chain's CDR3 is CSAIAPGTVNTEAFF. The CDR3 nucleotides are TGCAGTGCTATAGCCCCCGGGACAGTGAACACTGAAGCTTTCTTT.

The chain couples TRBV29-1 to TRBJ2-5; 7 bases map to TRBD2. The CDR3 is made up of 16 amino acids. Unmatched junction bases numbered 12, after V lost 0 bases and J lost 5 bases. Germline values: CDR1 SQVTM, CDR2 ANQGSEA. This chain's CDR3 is CSVEDELAPFGETQYF. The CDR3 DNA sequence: TGCAGCGTTGAAGATGAACTAGCGCCTTTCGGTGAGACCCAGTACTTC.

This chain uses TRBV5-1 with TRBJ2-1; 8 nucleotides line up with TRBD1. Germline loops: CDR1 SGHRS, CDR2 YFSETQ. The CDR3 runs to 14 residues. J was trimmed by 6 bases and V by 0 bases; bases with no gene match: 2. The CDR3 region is CASSLGRGLNEQFF. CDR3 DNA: TGCGCCAGCAGCTTGGGCAGGGGGCTCAATGAGCAGTTCTTC.

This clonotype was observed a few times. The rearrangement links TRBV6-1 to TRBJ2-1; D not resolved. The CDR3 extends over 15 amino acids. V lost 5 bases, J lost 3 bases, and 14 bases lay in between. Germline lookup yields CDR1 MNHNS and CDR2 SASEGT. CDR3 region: CASSSGLVYYNEQFF. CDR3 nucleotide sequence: TGTGCCAGCAGTTCGGGCCTAGTCTACTACAATGAGCAGTTCTTC.

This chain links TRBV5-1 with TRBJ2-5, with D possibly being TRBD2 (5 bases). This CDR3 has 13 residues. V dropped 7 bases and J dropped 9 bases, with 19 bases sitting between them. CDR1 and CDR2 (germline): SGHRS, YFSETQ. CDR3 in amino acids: CASAYKIDGAQYF. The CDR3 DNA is TGCGCCAGCGCATACAAGATAGACGGGGCCCAGTACTTC.

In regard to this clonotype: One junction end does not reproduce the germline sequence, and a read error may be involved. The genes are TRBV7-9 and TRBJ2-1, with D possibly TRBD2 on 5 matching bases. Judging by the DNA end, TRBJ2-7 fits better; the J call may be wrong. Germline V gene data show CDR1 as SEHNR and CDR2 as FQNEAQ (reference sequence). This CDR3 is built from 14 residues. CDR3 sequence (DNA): TGTGCCAACAGCGGAGGACGTAAGTCCTACGAGCAGTACTTC. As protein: CANSGGRKSYEQYF.

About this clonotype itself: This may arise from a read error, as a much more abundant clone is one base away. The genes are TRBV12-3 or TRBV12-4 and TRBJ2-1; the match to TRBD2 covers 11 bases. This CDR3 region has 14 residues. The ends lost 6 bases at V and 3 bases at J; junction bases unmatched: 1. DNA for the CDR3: TGTGCCAGCAGGACTAGCGGGGTCTACAATGAGCAGTTCTTC. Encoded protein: CASRTSGVYNEQFF.